This T cell receptor beta chain was obtained from a study of T cell responses to AZD1222 COVID-19 vaccine. Clones were sequenced by immunoSEQ multiplex PCR, and TCRdb holds only the in-frame ones, with some missing. The sample has around 64,000 clones; 83% are singletons. Comment on this clone: Antigen specificity is unknown.

Study-level findings and limits: Clonal diversity may have been underestimated, and the donors were mostly white British, with more females than males. Spike-specific TCR breadth and depth grew following two AZD1222 doses. Baseline testing showed seropositivity in only a handful of AZD1222 recipients.

This clonotype originated in an adult who received the AZD1222 COVID-19 vaccine. This specimen was peripheral blood, taken 28 days after the second AZD1222 dose.

CDR3 region: CATSRRTETQYF. The CDR3 nucleotides are TGTGCCACCAGCAGACGGACGGAGACCCAGTACTTC. The rearrangement joins TRBV15 to TRBJ2-5; D is uncertain. The CDR3 is 12 amino acids. V dropped 2 bases and J dropped 5 bases, with 6 bases sitting between them. Germline-derived CDR1 and CDR2 are LNHNV and YYDKDF (reference sequence). Full variable domain (rest looked up from reference TRBV15 and TRBJ2-5): DAMVIQNPRYQVTQFGKPVTLSCSQTLNHNVMYWYQQKSSQAPKLLFHYYDKDFNNEADTPDNFQSRRPNTSFCFLDIRSPGLGDTAMYLCATSRRTETQYFGPGTRLLVL.